The sequence of this T cell receptor beta chain was determined in a study of blood T cell repertoires in COVID-19 (dated by TCRdb to the early 2020s). A note on the overall study: Samples covering the acute and convalescent phases of COVID-19 were provided by collaborators in the United States, Italy and Spain. The material from the prospective study consisted of cDNA or gDNA derived from T cells, B-cell-depleted T cells, or PBMCs. The dataset comprised deeply sampled blood TCRbeta repertoires from subjects exposed to, actively infected with, or recovered from COVID-19. A freely available public database, intended as a resource for researchers studying the immune response to SARS-CoV-2, is where the repertoires were released. The samples were drawn from the first 160 participants of the ongoing ImmuneRACE study and from 950 to 1,500 subjects provided by 6 global collaborators. A de-identified subject ID, COVID-19 status, age in years and sex were almost always included in the sample metadata. Where available, HLA class I and class II types were obtained from metadata supplied by the sample provider rather than from assay-based typing.

The cysteine opens and the phenylalanine closes a CDR3 of 13 amino acids. Here the CDR3 DNA is all that survives: 39 bases in frame from base 1. Trimming costs V 3 bases and J 3 bases, and their ends lie 7 bases apart. Note on this clone: The specificity of this receptor is unknown. The input lacks base qualities; no much larger clone sits a single base away.

Whole blood was collected in K2EDTA tubes by collaborating institutions according to the institutions' own protocols. For TCRbeta analysis, collaborators shipped samples as frozen whole blood, isolated PBMCs, or DNA extracted from either of those sample types. TCRbeta CDR3 regions were amplified from genomic DNA by means of the immunoSEQ Assay, a bias-controlled multiplex PCR. For the original study's pipeline: Nucleated cell counts per sample were estimated from amplification of reference gene primers within the assay. To quantify the absolute abundance of each unique TCRbeta CDR3 rearrangement, sequence reads were collapsed and filtered. For each sample, productive Simpson clonality was calculated as the square root of Simpson's diversity index across productive rearrangements. This immuneACCESS table, as held by TCRdb, lists in-frame sequences with V and J called but not all clones. Of the missing ones, under half trace to an unresolved V gene in checked studies; the others have no known cause. Clone size and V and J calls were adopted from that table, with D and trimming inferred from the DNA. The sample table shows some 120,000 clones, and about 85% are seen once. The ten most abundant clones make up 4.3% of the sample.

Summary of the overall study and its limitations: The amount of clinical and demographic metadata varied by source and participant and was provided uncurated.

The chain joins TRBV12-3 or TRBV12-4 to TRBJ2-3; the D gene is possibly TRBD1, with 6 bases matching. Material: peripheral blood. This receptor was obtained from a human donor in a cohort sampled during active COVID-19. DNA sequence: TGTGCCAGCAGTTTGGGGGCAACAGATACGCAGTATTTT. It encodes CASSLGATDTQYF.